The 17 T cell receptor beta chains below were found in one sample sequenced in a study of T-cell reconstitution after alpha-beta-depleted transplantation in children (dated by TCRdb to the mid-2010s). The treatment or condition label, read with the paper, signifies: allogeneic hematopoietic cell transplantation with graft depleted of TCRalphabeta T cells and CD19 B cells. Preparation of the library involved PCR. The sequencer was an Illumina HiSeq 2500. Molecular barcoding was employed in the preparation of TCR libraries, with unique molecular identifiers being used to normalize TCRbeta repertoire quantification. TCRdb reprocessed the public reads (quality trimming at Q25 with fastp, clone calling with MiXCR) and kept in-frame beta chains. Entries that share a CDR3 protein sequence are merged under the most common genes and DNA. This sample holds around 190,000 distinct CDR3 sequences; approximately 7% were observed only once. Around 5% of the sample rests with the top ten.

This material consisted of PBMCs, taken before TCRalphabeta/CD19-depleted stem cell transplant. The receptors here all came from a boy aged 2 to 10 with acute lymphoblastic leukemia, due to receive a stem cell transplant.

This chain joins TRBV4-2 and TRBJ1-4, with 12 bases lining up with TRBD1. Germline CDR1 and CDR2: LGHNA and YNFKEQ. V shed 4 bases and J 4 bases; nucleotides not matched to a gene: 7. The CDR3 loop spans 17 amino acids. The chain's CDR3 is CASSRDGTGGGNEKLFF. CDR3 coding DNA: TGTGCCAGCAGCCGAGACGGGACAGGGGGCGGTAATGAAAAACTGTTTTTT.

This clonotype was detected a few times. This chain uses TRBV7-2 with TRBJ2-3; 8 nucleotides agree with TRBD2. Germline-derived CDR1 and CDR2 are SGHTA and FQGNSA. This CDR3 region has 14 residues. Trimming at V came to 3 bases and at J to 5 bases, leaving 4 bases not matched to a gene. CDR3: CASSFGRARDTQYF. For the CDR3, the DNA is TGTGCCAGCAGCTTCGGGAGGGCCCGAGATACGCAGTATTTT.

This rearrangement joins TRBV7-9 to TRBJ1-2; no clear D gene. Germline lookup yields CDR1 SEHNR and CDR2 FQNEAQ (reference sequence). The CDR3 is 13 amino acids. V dropped 4 bases and J dropped 6 bases, with 12 bases sitting between them. For the CDR3, the DNA is TGTGCCAGCAGCTCCTCGGACGGAGATGGCTACACCTTC. Its protein is CASSSSDGDGYTF.

As to this clonotype: A single base separates this from a much larger clone, so it may be a read error. The rearrangement uses TRBV6-1 and TRBJ2-4; the D gene is possibly TRBD2 (6 bases). CDR3 length: 14 amino acids. Between the trimmed V and J ends, which lost 3 bases and 11 bases, there was a span of 17 bases. The germline gives CDR1 MNHNS, CDR2 SASEGT. This CDR3 reads CASSDLIKGLVQYF. Written as DNA, the CDR3 is TGTGCCAGCAGTGACCTTATAAAGGGACTCGTTCAGTACTTC.

This clonotype was detected only a few times. The V call is TRBV6-2 or TRBV6-3, the J call TRBJ2-2; perhaps D is TRBD1 or TRBD2 (5 bases each). In germline, CDR1 is MNHEY, CDR2 SVGEGT. V was trimmed by 7 bases and J by 0 bases, leaving 12 bases between them. CDR3 length: 15 amino acids. The CDR3 region has the DNA TGTGCCAGCAATCACGAGGGACCGAACACCGGGGAGCTGTTTTTT. Protein: CASNHEGPNTGELFF.

This clonotype was observed a handful of times. This chain links TRBV20-1 with TRBJ2-7; D is undetermined. This CDR3 spans 14 amino acids. Germline values: CDR1 DFQATT, CDR2 SNEGSKA (reference sequence). V was shortened by 5 bases and J by 2 bases, with 16 bases between the two germline ends. The CDR3 here is CSAWAPTQTYEQYF. CDR3 DNA: TGCAGTGCTTGGGCCCCAACCCAAACCTACGAGCAGTACTTC.

This clonotype has a count of ten or more. This chain connects TRBV7-9 to TRBJ2-7, with D perhaps TRBD1 (6 bases). Germline lookup yields CDR1 SEHNR and CDR2 FQNEAQ (reference sequence). V was pared by 5 bases and J by 1 base, with 21 bases between. The CDR3 is 17 residues long. The CDR3 loop reads CASSPTPAGEGSYEQYF. CDR3 nucleotides: TGTGCCAGCAGCCCAACCCCCGCAGGGGAAGGTTCCTACGAGCAGTACTTC. Together with reference TRBV7-9 and TRBJ2-7, the CDR3 gives the full variable domain: DTGVSQNPRHKITKRGQNVTFRCDPISEHNRLYWYRQTLGQGPEFLTYFQNEAQLEKSRLLSDRFSAERPKGSFSTLEIQRTEQGDSAMYLCASSPTPAGEGSYEQYFGPGTRLTVT.

This sequence joins TRBV18 and TRBJ2-7, with no clear D. Trimming shortened V by 2 bases and J by 3 bases, and 8 bases separated the two germline ends. Germline V gene lookup returns CDR1 KGHSH and CDR2 LQKENI. There are 13 residues in the CDR3. Written as DNA, the CDR3 is TGTGCCAGCTCACCAACAGAGTACTACGAGCAGTACTTC. Its translation: CASSPTEYYEQYF.

This clonotype showed up many times. The chain carries TRBV5-5 and TRBJ2-5; D might be TRBD2 (5 bases). The germline V and J ends were trimmed by 1 base and 13 bases, with 20 bases remaining between them. CDR1 is SGHKS and CDR2 is YYEKEE in the germline V gene (reference sequence). The CDR3 runs 14 residues. DNA for the CDR3: TGTGCCAGCAGCTTGAGTGGAGAGGGTCCATGGGGGTACTTC. Protein: CASSLSGEGPWGYF.

V usage is TRBV15 and J usage is TRBJ2-2; unclear D gene. Germline lookup yields CDR1 LNHNV and CDR2 YYDKDF (reference sequence). Deletions cut 5 bases from V and 5 bases from J, with 15 bases between. CDR3 length: 15 residues. The chain's CDR3 is CATSDRVRGTGELFF. In DNA, the CDR3 is TGTGCCACCAGCGACCGGGTTAGAGGAACCGGGGAGCTGTTTTTT.

The V and J genes are TRBV20-1 and TRBJ2-1, with 8 nucleotides matching TRBD2. V gave up 0 bases and J gave up 3 bases; unmatched junction bases: 13. This CDR3 spans 18 amino acids. The germline V gene encodes CDR1 DFQATT and CDR2 SNEGSKA (reference sequence). In nucleotides, the CDR3 is TGCAGTGCTAGAGATGCGGCTAGAGGAGCGGGGGTCTACAATGAGCAGTTCTTC. The encoded protein is CSARDAARGAGVYNEQFF.

This clonotype was seen a few times. The CDR3 spells CASSAPGTSCPYEQYF. The CDR3 coding sequence is TGTGCCAGCAGCGCTCCCGGGACCTCATGTCCCTACGAGCAGTACTTC. This chain uses TRBV11-3 with TRBJ2-7; D possibly uses TRBD1 or TRBD2 (5 bases each). There are 16 residues in the CDR3. Germline V gene lookup returns CDR1 SGHNT and CDR2 YENEEA. Trimming left V 5 bases short and J 2 bases short, with 19 bases between.

This clonotype has ten or more counts. The chain couples TRBV7-2 to TRBJ2-7, with a weak D call TRBD2 (6 bases). The germline gives CDR1 SGHTA, CDR2 FQGNSA. CDR3 length: 17 amino acids. V dropped 0 bases and J dropped 2 bases, with 17 bases sitting between them. The DNA of the CDR3 is TGTGCCAGCAGCTTAGCGGTAGGCACGGGAGTACCCTACGAGCAGTACTTC. Its translation: CASSLAVGTGVPYEQYF.

This clonotype has a count of ten or more. V usage is TRBV7-9 and J usage is TRBJ1-2; TRBD1 matches 8 bases. Germline CDR1 and CDR2: SEHNR and FQNEAQ (reference sequence). The CDR3 spans 13 residues. J gave up 6 bases and V 1 base, and 1 base lay outside the gene matches. In DNA, the CDR3 is TGTGCCAGCAGCTTAGACAGGGGGGATGGCTACACCTTC. Residues: CASSLDRGDGYTF.

The chain uses TRBV2 and TRBJ1-1, with D uncertain. The CDR3 has 14 amino acids. Trimming removed 7 bases from V and 1 base from J, with 13 bases in between. CDR1 is SNHLY and CDR2 is FYNNEI in the germline V gene. DNA for the CDR3: TGTGCCAGCACTCGGGGTGGGGAGAACACTGAAGCTTTCTTT. Translated, it gives CASTRGGENTEAFF.

This clonotype has at least ten counts. The V and J genes are TRBV6-2 or TRBV6-3 and TRBJ2-1; 11 positions agree with TRBD2. Per germline, CDR1 MNHEY and CDR2 SVGEGT. V dropped 0 bases and J dropped 4; count of bases not matched to a gene: 5. There are 17 residues in the CDR3. The CDR3 here is CASSYSTPSGGYNEQFF. Here the CDR3 DNA reads TGTGCCAGCAGTTACTCGACACCTAGCGGGGGGTACAATGAGCAGTTCTTC.

This clonotype was seen many times. The V call is TRBV5-1, the J call TRBJ2-1; D not resolved. This CDR3 has 15 amino acids. Trimming took off 4 bases at V and 1 base at J, with 12 bases between the two ends. Germline V gene data show CDR1 as SGHRS and CDR2 as YFSETQ. The DNA of the CDR3 is TGCGCCAGCAGCCTCTTGAATCGGTCCTACAATGAGCAGTTCTTC. As protein: CASSLLNRSYNEQFF.